This T cell receptor beta chain appears in the sequencing data of a study of T cells in localized non-small cell lung cancer. Findings and limits, study-wide: Adjacent lung exhibited a median of about 56 among the 100 most abundant tumor clones. Heterogeneity remains possible, as sequencing covered one tumor region only.

As regards this clone: What it binds is not known.

The table came from immunoSEQ multiplex PCR; TCRdb's copy has only in-frame clones and leaves some out. The data show 60,000 to 75,000 clones, with about four fifths seen just once and around 4.8% held by the top ten. The sequences come from PBMCs, collected before any cancer treatment. The sequence was collected from a man between 40 and 75 years old with stage II lung adenocarcinoma.

The CDR3 nucleotides read TGTGCCAGCAGCCAAGAGTTTCCGGGACAGAACACCGGGGAGCTGTTTTTT. Amino acid sequence: CASSQEFPGQNTGELFF. The chain combines TRBV14 with TRBJ2-2; D is possibly TRBD1 (6 bases). Trimming left V 0 bases short and J 1 base short, with 12 bases between. CDR3 length: 17 residues. Germline values: CDR1 SGHDN, CDR2 FVKESK.